This T cell receptor (beta chain) came from a study of T cells in localized non-small cell lung cancer. In the case of this clone: What it binds is not known.

Study findings and constraints: Uninvolved adjacent lung showed peak T cell clonality, exceeding tumor. A raised T cell density in blood coincided with lengthier overall survival. Heterogeneity is still possible, as just one tumor region was sequenced. In adjacent lung, a median roughly 60 of the top 100 tumor clones were found.

Germline V gene sequence: CDR1 PRHDT, CDR2 FYEKMQ (reference sequence). This CDR3 spans 15 amino acids. V shed 1 base and J shed 3 bases, with 12 bases lying between them. Only in-frame clones appear in the TCRdb table, and some are missing; sequencing was by immunoSEQ multiplex PCR. The repertoire holds around 24,000 clones, with approximately 83% as singletons. The sequence was obtained from a man aged 40-75 years with stage II lung adenocarcinoma. The rearrangement uses TRBV13 and TRBJ1-1; D gene unclear. The specimen comprised PBMCs, sampled before any cancer treatment. The CDR3 nucleotides are TGTGCCAGCAGCTTAGAAGCAGGACGAGACACTGAAGCTTTCTTT. Protein sequence: CASSLEAGRDTEAFF. The full variable domain, in which reference TRBV13 and TRBJ1-1 provide the parts outside the CDR3, is AAGVIQSPRHLIKEKRETATLKCYPIPRHDTVYWYQQGPGQDPQFLISFYEKMQSDKGSIPDRFSAQQFSDYHSELNMSSLELGDSALYFCASSLEAGRDTEAFFGQGTRLTVV.